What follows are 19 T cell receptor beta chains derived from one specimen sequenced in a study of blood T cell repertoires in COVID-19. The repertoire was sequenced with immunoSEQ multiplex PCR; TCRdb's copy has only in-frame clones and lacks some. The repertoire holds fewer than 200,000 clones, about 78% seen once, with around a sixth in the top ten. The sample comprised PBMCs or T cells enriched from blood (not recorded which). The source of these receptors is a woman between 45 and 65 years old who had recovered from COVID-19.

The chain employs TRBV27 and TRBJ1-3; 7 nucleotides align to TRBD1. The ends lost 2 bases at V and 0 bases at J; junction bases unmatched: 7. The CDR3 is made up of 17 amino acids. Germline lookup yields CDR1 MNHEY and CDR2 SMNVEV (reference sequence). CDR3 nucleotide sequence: TGTGCCAGCAGTTTAAGACCCGGGACAGCCTCTGGAAACACCATATATTTT. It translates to CASSLRPGTASGNTIYF.

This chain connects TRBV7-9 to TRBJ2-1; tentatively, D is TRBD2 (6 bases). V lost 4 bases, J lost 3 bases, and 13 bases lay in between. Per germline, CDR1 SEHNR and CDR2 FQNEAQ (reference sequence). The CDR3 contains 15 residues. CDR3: CASSSAGSFYNEQFF. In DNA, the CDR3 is TGTGCCAGCAGCTCAGCCGGGAGCTTCTACAATGAGCAGTTCTTC.

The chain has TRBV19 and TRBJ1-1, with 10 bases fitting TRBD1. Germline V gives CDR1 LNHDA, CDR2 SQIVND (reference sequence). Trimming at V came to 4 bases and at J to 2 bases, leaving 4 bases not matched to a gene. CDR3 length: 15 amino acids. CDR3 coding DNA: TGTGCCAGTAGTAGCTGGACAGGGGGAAACACTGAAGCTTTCTTT. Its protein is CASSSWTGGNTEAFF.

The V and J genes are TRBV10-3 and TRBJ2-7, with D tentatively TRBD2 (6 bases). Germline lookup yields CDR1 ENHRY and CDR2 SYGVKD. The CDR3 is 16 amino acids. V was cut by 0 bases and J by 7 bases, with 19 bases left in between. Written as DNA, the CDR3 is TGTGCCATCAGTGAGTCAGCGGCTAGCGAGATGGGTGAGCAGTACTTC. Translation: CAISESAASEMGEQYF.

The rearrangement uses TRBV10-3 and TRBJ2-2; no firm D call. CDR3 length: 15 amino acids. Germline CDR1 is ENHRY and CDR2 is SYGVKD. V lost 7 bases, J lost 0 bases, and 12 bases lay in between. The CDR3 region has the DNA TGTGCCATCAAGGCAAGCGCCGCGAACACCGGGGAGCTGTTTTTT. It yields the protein CAIKASAANTGELFF.

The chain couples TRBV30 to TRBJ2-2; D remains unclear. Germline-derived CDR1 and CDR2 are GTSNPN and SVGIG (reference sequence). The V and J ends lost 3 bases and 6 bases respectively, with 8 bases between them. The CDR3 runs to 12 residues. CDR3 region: CAWSWAAGELFF. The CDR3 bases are TGTGCCTGGAGCTGGGCCGCCGGGGAGCTGTTTTTT.

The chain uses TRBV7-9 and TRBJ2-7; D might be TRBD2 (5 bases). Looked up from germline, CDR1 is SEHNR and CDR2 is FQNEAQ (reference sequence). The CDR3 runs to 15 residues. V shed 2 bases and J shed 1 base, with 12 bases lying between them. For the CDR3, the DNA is TGTGCCAGCAGCTTAAGTCGGGAATTGTCCTACGAGCAGTACTTC. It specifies CASSLSRELSYEQYF.

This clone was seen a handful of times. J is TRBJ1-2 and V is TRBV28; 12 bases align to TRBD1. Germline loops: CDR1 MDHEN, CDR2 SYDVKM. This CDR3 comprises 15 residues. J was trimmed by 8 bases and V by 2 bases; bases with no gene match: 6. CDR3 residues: CASSLPGQGARGYTF. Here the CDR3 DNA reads TGTGCCAGCAGTTTACCGGGACAGGGGGCGCGAGGCTACACCTTC.

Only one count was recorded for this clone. The CDR3 sequence: CASSLDRGHNQPQHF. The CDR3 DNA reads as TGTGCCAGTAGTCTGGACAGGGGGCACAATCAGCCCCAGCATTTT. This chain links TRBV19 with TRBJ1-5; TRBD1 matches at 11 bases. Trimming cost V 5 bases and J 3 bases; bases outside gene matches: 3. Germline-derived CDR1 and CDR2 are LNHDA and SQIVND (reference sequence). The CDR3 runs to 15 residues.

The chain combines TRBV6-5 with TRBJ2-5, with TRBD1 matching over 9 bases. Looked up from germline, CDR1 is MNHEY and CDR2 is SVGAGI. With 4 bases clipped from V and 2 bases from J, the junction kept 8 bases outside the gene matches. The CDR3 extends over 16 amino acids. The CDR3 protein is CASSFETGGYQETQYF. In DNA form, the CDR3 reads TGTGCCAGCAGTTTCGAGACAGGGGGTTATCAAGAGACCCAGTACTTC.

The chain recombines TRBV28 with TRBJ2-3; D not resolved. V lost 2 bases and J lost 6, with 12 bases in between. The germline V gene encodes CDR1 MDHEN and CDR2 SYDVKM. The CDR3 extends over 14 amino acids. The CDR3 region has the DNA TGTGCCAGCAGTTTACAGGCAGGAAGGGATACGCAGTATTTT. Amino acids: CASSLQAGRDTQYF.

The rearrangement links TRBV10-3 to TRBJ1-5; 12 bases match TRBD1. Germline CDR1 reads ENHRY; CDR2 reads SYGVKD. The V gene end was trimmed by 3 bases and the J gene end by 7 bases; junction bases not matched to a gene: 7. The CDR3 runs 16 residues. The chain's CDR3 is CAISDQGQGAGQPQHF. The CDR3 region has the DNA TGTGCCATCAGTGACCAGGGACAGGGGGCAGGGCAGCCCCAGCATTTT.

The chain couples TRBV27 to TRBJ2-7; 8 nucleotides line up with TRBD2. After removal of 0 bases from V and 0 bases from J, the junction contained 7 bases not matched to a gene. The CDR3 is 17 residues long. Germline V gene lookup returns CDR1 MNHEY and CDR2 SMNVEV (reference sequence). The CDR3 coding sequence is TGTGCCAGCAGTTTATCGGGATTCGGGGGGGGCTCCTACGAGCAGTACTTC. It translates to CASSLSGFGGGSYEQYF.

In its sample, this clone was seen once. The CDR3 spells CANRAGANHPSSYNEQFF. The CDR3 DNA reads as TGTGCCAACCGAGCGGGAGCCAACCACCCGAGCTCCTACAATGAGCAGTTCTTC. The chain recombines TRBV27 with TRBJ2-1; 8 nucleotides align to TRBD2. With 10 bases clipped from V and 0 bases from J, the junction kept 17 bases outside the gene matches. There are 18 residues in the CDR3. CDR1 MNHEY and CDR2 SMNVEV come from the germline V gene (reference sequence).

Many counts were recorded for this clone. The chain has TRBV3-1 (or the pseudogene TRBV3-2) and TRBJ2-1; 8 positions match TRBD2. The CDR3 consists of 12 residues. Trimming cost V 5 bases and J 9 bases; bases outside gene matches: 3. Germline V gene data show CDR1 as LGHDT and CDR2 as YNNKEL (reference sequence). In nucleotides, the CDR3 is TGTGCCAGCAGCGTAGCGGGAATTGAGCAGTTCTTC. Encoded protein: CASSVAGIEQFF.

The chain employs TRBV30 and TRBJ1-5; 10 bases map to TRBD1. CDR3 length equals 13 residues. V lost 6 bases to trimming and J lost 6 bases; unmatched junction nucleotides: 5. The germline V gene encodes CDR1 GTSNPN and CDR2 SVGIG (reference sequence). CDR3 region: CACDRGLGQPQHF. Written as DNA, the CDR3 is TGTGCCTGTGACAGGGGGCTGGGTCAGCCCCAGCATTTT. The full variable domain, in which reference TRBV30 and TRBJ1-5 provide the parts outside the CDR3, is SQTIHQWPATLVQPVGSPLSLECTVEGTSNPNLYWYRQAAGRGLQLLFYSVGIGQISSEVPQNLSASRPQDRQFILSSKKLLLSDSGFYLCACDRGLGQPQHFGDGTRLSIL.

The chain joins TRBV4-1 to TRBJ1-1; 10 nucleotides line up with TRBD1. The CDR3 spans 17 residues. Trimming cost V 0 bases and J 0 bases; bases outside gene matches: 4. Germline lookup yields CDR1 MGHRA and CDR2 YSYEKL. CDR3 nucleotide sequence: TGCGCCAGCAGCCAAGACGGGGACAGGGGCCTGAACACTGAAGCTTTCTTT. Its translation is CASSQDGDRGLNTEAFF.

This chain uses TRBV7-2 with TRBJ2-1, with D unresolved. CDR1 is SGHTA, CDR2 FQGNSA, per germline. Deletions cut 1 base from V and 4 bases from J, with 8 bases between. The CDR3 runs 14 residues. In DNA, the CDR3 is TGTGCCAGCAGCTTAGGCGTCGGGTACAATGAGCAGTTCTTC. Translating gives CASSLGVGYNEQFF.

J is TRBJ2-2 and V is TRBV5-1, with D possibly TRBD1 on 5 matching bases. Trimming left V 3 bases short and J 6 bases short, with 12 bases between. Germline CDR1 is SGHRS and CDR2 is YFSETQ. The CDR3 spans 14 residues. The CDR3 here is CASSYDSKPGELFF. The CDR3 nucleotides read TGCGCCAGCAGCTATGACAGTAAACCCGGGGAGCTGTTTTTT.